These T cell receptor beta chains were read from a single sample in a study of blood T cell repertoires in COVID-19. Generated by immunoSEQ multiplex PCR, the TCRdb table keeps only in-frame clones and is missing some. The data contain around 280,000 clones, approximately 86% of them singletons. The sample comprised peripheral blood. The receptors were sampled from a woman younger than 45 who had recovered from COVID-19. Each CDR3 is given with its conserved first and last residue. The D gene is left open where the match is weak. Clone size appears in some rows only: once, few, many, or a class for an expanded clone.

size	V	D	J	DNA	CDR3
NA	TRBV6-5	NA	TRBJ1-3	TGTGCCAGCAGTTACTCCCGGGGAGGTGGAAACACCATATATTTT	CASSYSRGGGNTIYF
once	TRBV10-1	TRBD1	TRBJ1-1	TGCGCCAGCAGTGAAGTTGCACAGGGGGTTGCTGAAGCTTTCTTT	CASSEVAQGVAEAFF
NA	TRBV5-1	TRBD2	TRBJ2-1	TGCGCCAGCAGCACATCGGGGGGAGGGAATGAGCAGTTCTTC	CASSTSGGGNEQFF
NA	TRBV5-4	TRBD2	TRBJ2-5	TGTGCCAGCAGCTCTCAGACTAGCGGGGTTGAGACCCAGTACTTC	CASSSQTSGVETQYF
once	TRBV28	NA	TRBJ1-1	TGTGCCAGCAGTTTATTAGACACTGAAGCTTTCTTT	CASSLLDTEAFF
few	TRBV7-9	TRBD1	TRBJ2-7	TGTGCCAGCAGCCTGGGACAGGGTGGATTCGAGCAGTACTTC	CASSLGQGGFEQYF
NA	TRBV27	NA	TRBJ1-4	TGTGCCAGCAGTTTGTACCGAGGCGGGAATGAAAAACTGTTTTTT	CASSLYRGGNEKLFF
NA	TRBV3-1/TRBV3-2	TRBD2	TRBJ2-1	TGTGCCAGCAGCCAAGACTCAGGTGGACTAGCGGGAGTTCGGGAGCAGTTCTTC	CASSQDSGGLAGVREQFF
NA	TRBV5-4	NA	TRBJ1-1	TGTGCCAGCAGCCCTGGTACAGCGAACACTGAAGCTTTCTTT	CASSPGTANTEAFF
NA	TRBV12-5	NA	TRBJ2-3	TGTGCTAGTGGCCCTATTACCGGTACGCAGTATTTT	CASGPITGTQYF
NA	TRBV5-6	TRBD1	TRBJ1-2	TGTGCCAGCAGCTTGGCCAGGGGGTACAACTATGGCTACACCTTC	CASSLARGYNYGYTF
NA	TRBV5-1	TRBD1	TRBJ1-2	TGCGCCAGCAGCTCGGGACAGCTCTATGGCTACACCTTC	CASSSGQLYGYTF
NA	TRBV27	NA	TRBJ1-1	TGTGCCAGCAGTTCCAAGACAGGTCTGAACACTGAAGCTTTCTTT	CASSSKTGLNTEAFF
NA	TRBV4-1	NA	TRBJ2-7	TGCGCCAGCAGCCAAGAATGGAAGGCGTTCCCGGGGTTCGAGCAGTACTTC	CASSQEWKAFPGFEQYF
many	TRBV7-2	NA	TRBJ2-3	TGTGCCAGCAGCTCCCCAAATCCGGGGGATACGCAGTATTTT	CASSSPNPGDTQYF
NA	TRBV6-5	NA	TRBJ2-5	TGTGCCAGCAGTTCAGGGGAGACCCAGTACTTC	CASSSGETQYF
NA	TRBV19	TRBD1	TRBJ1-2	TGTGCCAGTATTAAACCGGGACAGGGGTTTTATGGCTACACCTTC	CASIKPGQGFYGYTF
NA	TRBV6-6	TRBD1	TRBJ1-2	TGTGCCAGCAGCAGGGGGCGACAATATGGCTACACCTTC	CASSRGRQYGYTF
NA	TRBV6-2/TRBV6-3	NA	TRBJ1-1	TGTGCCAGCAGTTACGATCGTGGTGCGGACAGCCTGAACACTGAAGCTTTCTTT	CASSYDRGADSLNTEAFF
NA	TRBV18	TRBD1	TRBJ2-3	TGTGCCAGCTCACCACCGAAACAGGGGACCACAGATACGCAGTATTTT	CASSPPKQGTTDTQYF
NA	TRBV5-8	TRBD1	TRBJ1-1	TGTGCCAGCAGCTCCCGTACAGGGGGCGGTTATGAAGCTTTCTTT	CASSSRTGGGYEAFF
NA	TRBV5-6	NA	TRBJ2-5	TGTGCCAGCAGCTTCCAGGGTGAAGAGACCCAGTACTTC	CASSFQGEETQYF
NA	TRBV10-3	TRBD2	TRBJ2-7	TGTGCCATCAGTCCTCTAGCGGGGAGAAGCTCCTACGAGCAGTACTTC	CAISPLAGRSSYEQYF
few	TRBV6-5	TRBD1	TRBJ1-1	TGTGCCAGCAGTTACGACAGGGGAGCCACTGAAGCTTTCTTT	CASSYDRGATEAFF
NA	TRBV9	NA	TRBJ1-1	TGTGCCAGCGGGCAGGGCAGTAGCACTGAAGCTTTCTTT	CASGQGSSTEAFF
NA	TRBV6-5	NA	TRBJ2-7	TGTGCCAGCAGTTATGCGGGTGCCGAGCAGTACTTC	CASSYAGAEQYF
NA	TRBV19	NA	TRBJ1-1	TGTGCCAGTAGTATTCAGGGAAAGCACACTGAAGCTTTCTTT	CASSIQGKHTEAFF
NA	TRBV11-3	TRBD1	TRBJ2-7	TGTGCCAGCAGCTTAGAACCGGGACAGGGGGTTTGGGAGCAGTACTTC	CASSLEPGQGVWEQYF
NA	TRBV6-4	TRBD2	TRBJ2-2	TGTGCCAGCAGTGAGACTAGCCCCGGGGAGCTGTTTTTT	CASSETSPGELFF
NA	TRBV2	NA	TRBJ1-6	TGTGCCAGCAGGACCCTGGGGGGGTATAATTCACCCCTCCACTTT	CASRTLGGYNSPLHF
many	TRBV14	NA	TRBJ1-6	TGTGCCAGCAGCCAAGGAGTATCACCCCTCCACTTT	CASSQGVSPLHF
NA	TRBV4-2	TRBD2	TRBJ2-1	TGTGCCAGCAGCCCCCGTGCTAGCGGGGGGCAAGACAATGAGCAGTTCTTC	CASSPRASGGQDNEQFF
NA	TRBV5-1	NA	TRBJ1-1	TGCGCCAGCAGCACAGAGCAGAACACTGAAGCTTTCTTT	CASSTEQNTEAFF
few	TRBV3-1/TRBV3-2	TRBD2	TRBJ2-7	TGTGCCAGCAGCCACCTTACGGGAGGTTCTTCCGAGCAGTACTTC	CASSHLTGGSSEQYF
NA	TRBV7-9	NA	TRBJ2-7	TGTGCCAGCAGCAAAGGGTCCGCAGGCGTGTGGAACGAGCAGTACTTC	CASSKGSAGVWNEQYF
few	TRBV2	TRBD2	TRBJ2-2	TGTGCCAGCAGTGAAGCGCACCTAGCGGGGGCCCTGAACACCGGGGAGCTGTTTTTT	CASSEAHLAGALNTGELFF
NA	TRBV28	TRBD1	TRBJ2-7	TGTGCCAGCAGCGCCGGGACAGAGGCCTACGAGCAGTACTTC	CASSAGTEAYEQYF
NA	TRBV5-1	NA	TRBJ1-2	TGCGCCAGCAGCTTGGAAGTAGGGGAAGGTCATGGCTACACCTTC	CASSLEVGEGHGYTF
NA	TRBV7-9	NA	TRBJ2-5	TGTGCCAGCAGGACCGGGATCGCCTTGGAGACCCAGTACTTC	CASRTGIALETQYF
NA	TRBV28	NA	TRBJ2-3	TGTGCCAGCAGTTTGGTCCCAGGGCCCGGCACAGATACGCAGTATTTT	CASSLVPGPGTDTQYF
NA	TRBV6-5	NA	TRBJ2-7	TGTGCCAGCAGTTTCGAACCCTACTACGAGCAGTACTTC	CASSFEPYYEQYF
NA	TRBV7-8	TRBD1	TRBJ1-5	TGTGCCAGCAGCCTACCTTCGTACAGGGGGCCCCCGGGCCCCCAGCATTTT	CASSLPSYRGPPGPQHF
NA	TRBV27	NA	TRBJ1-6	TGTGCCAGCAGTCAGGACTTCTTCGCTGATAATTCACCCCTCCACTTT	CASSQDFFADNSPLHF
once	TRBV20-1	NA	TRBJ2-3	TGCAGTGCTTTTAGTAATACGCAGTATTTT	CSAFSNTQYF
NA	TRBV4-3	TRBD1	TRBJ1-2	TGCGCCAGCAGCCGAGTCGGGACAGGGGGCGGCTATGGCTACACCTTC	CASSRVGTGGGYGYTF
NA	TRBV10-3	TRBD1	TRBJ2-7	TGTGCCATCAGTGACCCCGGGACAGGGGACTCCGCCGAGCAGTACTTC	CAISDPGTGDSAEQYF